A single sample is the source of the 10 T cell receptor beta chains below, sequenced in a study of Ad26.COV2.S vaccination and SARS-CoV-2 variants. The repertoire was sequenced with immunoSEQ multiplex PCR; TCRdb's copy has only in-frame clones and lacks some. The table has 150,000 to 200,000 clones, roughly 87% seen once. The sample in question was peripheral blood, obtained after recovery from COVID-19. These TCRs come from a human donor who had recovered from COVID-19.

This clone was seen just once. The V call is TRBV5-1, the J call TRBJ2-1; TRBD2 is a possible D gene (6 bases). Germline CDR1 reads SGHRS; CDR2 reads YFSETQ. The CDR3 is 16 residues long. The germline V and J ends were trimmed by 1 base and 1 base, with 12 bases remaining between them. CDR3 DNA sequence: TGCGCCAGCAGCTTGTATTTTGGAGGGTCCTACAATGAGCAGTTCTTC. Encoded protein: CASSLYFGGSYNEQFF.

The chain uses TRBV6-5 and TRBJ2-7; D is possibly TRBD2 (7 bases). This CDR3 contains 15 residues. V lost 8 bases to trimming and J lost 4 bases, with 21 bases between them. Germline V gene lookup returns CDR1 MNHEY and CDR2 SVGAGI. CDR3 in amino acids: CASLHIEGGPYEQYF. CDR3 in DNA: TGTGCCAGCCTCCACATCGAGGGGGGGCCATACGAGCAGTACTTC.

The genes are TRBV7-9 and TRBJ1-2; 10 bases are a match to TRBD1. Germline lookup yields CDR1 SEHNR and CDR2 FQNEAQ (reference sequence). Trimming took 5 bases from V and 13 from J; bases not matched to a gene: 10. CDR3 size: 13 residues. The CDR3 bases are TGTGCCAGCAGCCGACCGGGACAGGGGAGGAGCACCTTC. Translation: CASSRPGQGRSTF.

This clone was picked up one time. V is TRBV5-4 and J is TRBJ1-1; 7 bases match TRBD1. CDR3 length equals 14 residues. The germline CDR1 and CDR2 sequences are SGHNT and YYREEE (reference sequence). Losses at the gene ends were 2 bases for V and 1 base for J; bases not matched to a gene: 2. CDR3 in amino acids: CASSFRQGNTEAFF. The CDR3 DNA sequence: TGTGCCAGCAGCTTTCGACAGGGGAACACTGAAGCTTTCTTT.

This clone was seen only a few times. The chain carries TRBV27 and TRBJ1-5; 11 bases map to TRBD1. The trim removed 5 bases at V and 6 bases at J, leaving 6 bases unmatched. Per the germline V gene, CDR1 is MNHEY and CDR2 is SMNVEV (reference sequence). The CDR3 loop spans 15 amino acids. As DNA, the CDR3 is TGTGCCAGCAGTCCAGGGACAGGGGGTGTTCAGCCCCAGCATTTT. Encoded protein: CASSPGTGGVQPQHF.

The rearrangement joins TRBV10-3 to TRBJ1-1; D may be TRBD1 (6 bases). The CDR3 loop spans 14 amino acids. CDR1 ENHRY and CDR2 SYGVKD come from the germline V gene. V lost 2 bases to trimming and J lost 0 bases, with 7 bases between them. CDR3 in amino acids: CAISETGLNTEAFF. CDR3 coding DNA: TGTGCCATCAGTGAGACAGGGCTGAACACTGAAGCTTTCTTT.

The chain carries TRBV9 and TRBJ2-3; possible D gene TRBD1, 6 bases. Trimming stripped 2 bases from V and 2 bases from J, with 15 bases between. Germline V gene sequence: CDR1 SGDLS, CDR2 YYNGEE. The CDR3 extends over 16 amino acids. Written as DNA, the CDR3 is TGTGCCAGCAGCGTGGGGGCGGACCTACTCACAGATACGCAGTATTTT. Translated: CASSVGADLLTDTQYF.

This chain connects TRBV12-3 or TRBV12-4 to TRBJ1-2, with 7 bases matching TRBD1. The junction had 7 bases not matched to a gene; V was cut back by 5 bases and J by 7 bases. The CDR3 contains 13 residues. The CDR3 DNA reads TGTGCCAGCAGTCCGAACAGGGGAGGTGGCTACACCTTC. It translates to CASSPNRGGGYTF.

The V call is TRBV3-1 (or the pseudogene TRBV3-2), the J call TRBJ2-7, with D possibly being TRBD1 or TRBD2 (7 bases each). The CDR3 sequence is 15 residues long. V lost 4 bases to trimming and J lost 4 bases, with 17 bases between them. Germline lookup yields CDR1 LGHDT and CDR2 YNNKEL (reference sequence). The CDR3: CASSPLGQGGYEQYF. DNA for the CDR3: TGTGCCAGCAGCCCCCTTGGCCAGGGGGGGTACGAGCAGTACTTC.

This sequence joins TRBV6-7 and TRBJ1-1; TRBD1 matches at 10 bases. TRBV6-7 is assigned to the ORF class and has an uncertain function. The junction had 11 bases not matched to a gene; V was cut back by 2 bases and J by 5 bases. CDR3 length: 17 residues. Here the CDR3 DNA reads TGTGCCAGCAGTTACCCGAGTCCCGGGACAGGGGAGACTGAAGCTTTCTTT. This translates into CASSYPSPGTGETEAFF.